Below are 6 T cell receptor beta chains sequenced from a single sample in a study of T cells in Graves' hyperthyroidism and ophthalmopathy. TCR beta CDR3 region amplification was performed from RNA transcripts. The HTBI primer set served for first-round RT-PCR of the TCR CDR3. One entry per CDR3 protein results from TCRdb running MiXCR on the multiplex PCR reads. The repertoire holds around 300,000 distinct CDR3 sequences, with 12% to 15% as singletons. What was sequenced was blood. These receptors all come from a woman between 35 and 50 years old with Graves' ophthalmopathy.

The chain joins TRBV20-1 to TRBJ2-1, with D tentatively TRBD1 (5 bases). The CDR3 extends over 15 amino acids. Trimming cost V 2 bases and J 5 bases, with 16 bases left between them. Germline V CDR1 and CDR2: DFQATT, SNEGSKA (reference sequence). This CDR3 is CSARKWGSSDNEQFF. For the CDR3, the DNA is TGCAGTGCTAGAAAATGGGGCTCCTCAGACAATGAGCAGTTCTTC.

The rearrangement joins TRBV7-2 to TRBJ2-5; D ambiguous. V was pared by 5 bases and J by 2 bases, with 12 bases between. The CDR3 runs 14 residues. Germline-derived CDR1 and CDR2 are SGHTA and FQGNSA. CDR3 sequence reads: CASSPSPFQETQYF. The CDR3 DNA follows: TGTGCCAGCAGCCCCAGCCCGTTTCAAGAGACCCAGTACTTC. The variable domain in full, completed from reference TRBV7-2 and TRBJ2-5, reads GAGVSQSPSNKVTEKGKDVELRCDPISGHTALYWYRQSLGQGLEFLIYFQGNSAPDKSGLPSDRFSAERTGGSVSTLTIQRTQQEDSAVYLCASSPSPFQETQYFGPGTRLLVL.

The J gene is TRBJ1-2, the V gene TRBV2, with 8 positions matching TRBD1. The CDR3 consists of 16 residues. In germline, CDR1 is SNHLY, CDR2 FYNNEI. V lost 5 bases and J lost 3; bases outside the gene matches: 11. The DNA of the CDR3 is TGTGCCAGCAGTCGATTTCCCGGACAGGGAGACTATGGCTACACCTTC. Its protein is CASSRFPGQGDYGYTF.

This clonotype has at least ten counts. CDR3 loop: CASSGGREGYEQYF. In nucleotides, the CDR3 is TGTGCCAGCAGCGGGGGCAGGGAGGGCTACGAGCAGTACTTC. The rearrangement joins TRBV2 to TRBJ2-7, with TRBD2 as a possible D gene (7 bases). Between the trimmed V and J ends, which lost 6 bases and 3 bases, there was a span of 15 bases. Germline-derived CDR1 and CDR2 are SNHLY and FYNNEI. The CDR3 totals 14 residues.

This clonotype was seen only a few times. The chain combines TRBV5-1 with TRBJ2-2; 8 bases map to TRBD2. The CDR3 sequence is 16 residues long. Germline V gives CDR1 SGHRS, CDR2 YFSETQ. The J segment lost 0 bases and the V segment lost 0 bases, leaving 1 base of the junction unmatched. This CDR3 reads CASSLERGSNTGELFF. Written as DNA, the CDR3 is TGCGCCAGCAGCTTGGAGCGGGGGTCGAACACCGGGGAGCTGTTTTTT.

This clonotype was detected only a few times. This rearrangement joins TRBV9 to TRBJ1-2; possible D gene TRBD1, 5 bases. CDR1 and CDR2 from the germline V gene are SGDLS and YYNGEE. Trimming took off 4 bases at V and 6 bases at J, with 22 bases between the two ends. This CDR3 contains 16 residues. The CDR3 DNA sequence: TGTGCCAGCAGCATTTCCCCCCGGGACTTTACCGATGGCTACACCTTC. Protein sequence: CASSISPRDFTDGYTF.